The 6 T cell receptor beta chains below all came from one sample that was sequenced in a study of T cells in Graves' hyperthyroidism and ophthalmopathy (dated 2019 in TCRdb). Libraries came from multiplex PCR. Reads for this sample came from an Illumina HiSeq 2000. TCR beta CDR3 regions were amplified from RNA transcripts. A first-round RT-PCR of the TCR CDR3 used the HTBI primer set with the Qiagen OneStep RT-PCR kit. Through fastp at Q25 and MiXCR, TCRdb rebuilt clones from the public reads, retaining in-frame beta chains. Each CDR3 protein gets just one entry, which takes the most common genes and DNA from the rows behind it. This sample has under 350,000 distinct CDR3 sequences in its table, and approximately 26% of those were observed once. The ten most abundant clones make up approximately 30% of the sample. The specimen sequenced was blood. All receptors derive from a middle-aged man with Graves' hyperthyroidism that later progressed to Graves' ophthalmopathy.

This clonotype was observed a handful of times. The V and J genes are TRBV28 and TRBJ1-1; unclear D gene. With 1 base removed from V and 2 bases from J, the gap between germline ends came to 5 bases. The germline V gene encodes CDR1 MDHEN and CDR2 SYDVKM. CDR3 length: 13 amino acids. The CDR3 reads CASSLYINTEAFF. The CDR3 DNA sequence: TGTGCCAGCAGTTTATATATTAACACTGAAGCTTTCTTT.

This clonotype came up many times. This chain links TRBV6-5 with TRBJ2-5; 9 nucleotides agree with TRBD1. Germline CDR1 is MNHEY and CDR2 is SVGAGI. This CDR3 is built from 14 residues. V was clipped by 4 bases and J by 4 bases; unmatched bases: 4. CDR3 amino acids: CASSWGQGRETQYF. The CDR3 nucleotides read TGTGCCAGCAGTTGGGGACAGGGCCGAGAGACCCAGTACTTC.

Many counts were recorded for this clonotype. The V gene is TRBV24-1, the J gene TRBJ1-1; 7 bases agree with TRBD1. V lost 7 bases, J lost 7 bases, and 2 bases stayed unmatched. Germline lookup yields CDR1 KGHDR and CDR2 SFDVKD. The CDR3 totals 11 residues. The CDR3 DNA reads TGTGCCACCAGCAACAGGGGTGAAGCTTTCTTT. It is translated as CATSNRGEAFF.

This clonotype was picked up many times. The chain combines TRBV5-1 with TRBJ2-3; either TRBD1 or TRBD2 may fit D (7 bases each). The V and J ends lost 3 bases and 2 bases respectively, with 13 bases between them. CDR1 and CDR2 from the germline V gene are SGHRS and YFSETQ. The CDR3 consists of 15 residues. CDR3 bases: TGCGCCAGCAGCTCTAGCGGACAGGTCACAGATACGCAGTATTTT. It encodes CASSSSGQVTDTQYF.

This clonotype was recorded at least ten times. V is TRBV20-1 and J is TRBJ1-1, with D tentatively TRBD1 (5 bases). The germline CDR1 and CDR2 sequences are DFQATT and SNEGSKA (reference sequence). V lost 4 bases, J lost 1 base, and 13 bases lay in between. The CDR3 loop spans 14 amino acids. For the CDR3, the DNA is TGCAGTGCTATGCAGGGCCTGGGGAACACTGAAGCTTTCTTT. Translated, it gives CSAMQGLGNTEAFF.

This chain uses TRBV6-5 with TRBJ1-2, with no clear D. Germline V lookup: CDR1 MNHEY, CDR2 SVGAGI. The CDR3 loop spans 14 amino acids. V shed 4 bases and J shed 7 bases, with 16 bases lying between them. The CDR3 loop is CASSFNRGNGGYTF. The CDR3 DNA reads as TGTGCCAGCAGTTTCAACCGGGGAAACGGTGGCTACACCTTC.